The clone carrying this TCR beta chain occurred a few times. Its specificity is unknown. The CDR3 loop spans 15 amino acids. Looked up from germline, CDR1 is LNHDA and CDR2 is SQIVND (reference sequence). The V end was cut by 5 bases, the J end by 5 bases, with 16 bases between. A single record per CDR3 protein comes from TCRdb applying MiXCR to the reads. The table lists roughly 500,000 distinct CDR3 sequences, about 44% of them singletons. This record comes from a study of T cell repertoires in cytomegalovirus infection. Background on the study: CMV epitopes in the study were HLA-C-restricted (recently identified) and HLA-B-restricted (well studied). In public TCR beta signatures, there were indications of both CMV infection and matching HLA type.

Study-wide results and limits: People with CMV and the relevant HLA were identified by cumulative public TCR beta family frequency. Predominance within the ex vivo response was attributable to HLA-C-restricted CMV-specific TCR beta clonotypes.

The J gene is TRBJ1-5, the V gene TRBV19; the D gene is possibly TRBD1 (6 bases). The TCR comes from a human donor in good health (CMV status not recorded). Some clones in this sample may be carry-over from other donors' samples. The material was cultured PBMCs, obtained from culture after CMV antigen stimulation. CDR3 nucleotide sequence: TGTGCCAGTAGTGCCGGATGGGGGGCTGATCAGCCCCAGCATTTT. Its translation: CASSAGWGADQPQHF.